Listed below are T cell receptor beta chains from one sample, sequenced in a study of radiotherapy plus CTLA-4 blockade in lung cancer. TCRdb's table, derived via immunoSEQ multiplex PCR, lists solely in-frame clones and lacks some. Among around 45,000 clones listed, around 77% were seen once. Sequenced here: peripheral blood, sampled from a patient treated with radiotherapy plus ipilimumab. The receptor source for this set is a human donor with non-small cell lung cancer who had stable disease on radiotherapy plus ipilimumab. Each CDR3 is given without its conserved first and last residue. The size of a clone is reported for some rows only, either as once, few or many, or as a class for expanded clones.

>TRBV6-5|once|12
ASSYSRGNTEAF
>TRBV5-6|-|16
ASSLAEIRLSRADTQY
>TRBV25-1|few|12
ASSGGSFGSPLH
>TRBV7-9|-|14
ASSRTGATYNSPLH
>TRBV29-1|-|9
SVQGVNEQF
>TRBV19|few|15
ASSRNPGQASYNEQF
>TRBV9|-|13
ASSVVGSYNSPLH
>TRBV6-5|-|11
ASTAFGDTEAF
>TRBV28|-|14
ASSRRPSGVNYGYT
>TRBV4-1|-|12
ASSQEQGLYGYT
>TRBV11-2|-|13
ASSLGGRPQETQY
>TRBV7-3|once|12
ASSLGGWNTEAF
>TRBV7-7|-|11
ASSPTEGGRAF
>TRBV4-1|-|12
ASSHPQGWDGYT
>TRBV6-1|few|11
ASSGIGTRELF
>TRBV5-1|-|11
ASSLGGDFPLH
>TRBV4-1|-|10
ATGGTAYGYT
>TRBV2|-|11
ASTVRYNEKLF
>TRBV5-6|-|13
ASSPGTGPLSEQY
>TRBV29-1|-|12
SVDRQRNSYGYT